This T cell receptor (beta chain) was observed in a study of cytomegalovirus exposure and HLA in healthy donors. Primers included in the PCR were 60 Vbeta and 13 Jbeta primers. Profiling relied on immunoSEQ multiplex PCR, and the TCRdb table lists in-frame clones only, not all of them. The sample shows about 64,000 clones, around 66% of them seen only once. Whole-study findings and limits: In an earlier analysis, about 87% or about 30%: the productive usage of most TCR beta V segments. Presence/absence analyses took donor sequencing depth as roughly uniform.

The length of the CDR3 is 14 residues. Trimming stripped 1 base from V and 5 bases from J, with 8 bases between. Looked up from germline, CDR1 is SGHAT and CDR2 is FQNNGV. As concerns this clone: The target antigen is unknown.

The sample comprised PBMCs. The source of this sequence is a male donor in good health and CMV-seropositive. The chain combines TRBV11-2 with TRBJ2-2; no definite D call. The CDR3 loop is CASSLATQTGELFF. The CDR3 DNA is TGTGCCAGCAGCTTAGCAACCCAGACCGGGGAGCTGTTTTTT.